This T cell receptor (beta chain) emerged from a study of molecular identifiers for immune sequencing clone quantification. This clonotype appeared many times. TCRdb redid the calling of the PCR reads with MiXCR, one entry per CDR3 protein. The sample consists of some 650,000 distinct CDR3 sequences, just under 20% of them appearing once. This receptor was obtained from a human donor in good health. Some libraries in this study had Jurkat cell RNA spiked in. Sample: naive CD8+ T cells from blood, with Jurkat cell RNA spiked in. The subset was: FACS-sorted CD8+CD4-CCR7+CD45RA+ naive T cells.

The CDR3 spells CASSETSRNTQYF. CDR3 sequence (DNA): TGTGCCAGCAGCGAGACTAGCAGAAATACGCAGTATTTT. The V gene is TRBV9, the J gene TRBJ2-3; TRBD2 matches 7 bases. Trimming removed 3 bases from V and 7 bases from J; junction bases left unmatched: 5. This CDR3 region has 13 residues. Per the germline V gene, CDR1 is SGDLS and CDR2 is YYNGEE.